Included here is one TCR beta chain sequence, with context. Germline assignment: CDR1 SGHVS and CDR2 FQNEAQ. This CDR3 is 15 amino acids long. V was pared by 6 bases and J by 0 bases, with 6 bases of the junction left unmatched. This entry comes from a study of blood T cell repertoires in COVID-19. Study-level information: Sites across the United States, Italy and Spain contributed samples from acute and convalescent COVID-19. From T cells, B-cell-depleted T cells, or PBMCs came the material, which was cDNA or gDNA.

Authors' analysis steps: Amplification from reference gene primers served as the basis for estimated nucleated cell counts. Assay used: immunoSEQ multiplex PCR; TCRdb lists only in-frame clones, some missing. V, J and clone size reflect that table, while D and trimming were determined from the DNA. The table lists about 150,000 clones, approximately 85% of them singletons. The sequence was obtained from a man in his 60s with COVID-19, enrolled during active disease. Specimen: peripheral blood. The chain couples TRBV7-8 to TRBJ2-7; 9 bases fit TRBD2. The CDR3: CASSSAGGSSYEQYF. CDR3 DNA sequence: TGTGCCAGCAGTTCGGCGGGGGGGAGCTCCTACGAGCAGTACTTC.